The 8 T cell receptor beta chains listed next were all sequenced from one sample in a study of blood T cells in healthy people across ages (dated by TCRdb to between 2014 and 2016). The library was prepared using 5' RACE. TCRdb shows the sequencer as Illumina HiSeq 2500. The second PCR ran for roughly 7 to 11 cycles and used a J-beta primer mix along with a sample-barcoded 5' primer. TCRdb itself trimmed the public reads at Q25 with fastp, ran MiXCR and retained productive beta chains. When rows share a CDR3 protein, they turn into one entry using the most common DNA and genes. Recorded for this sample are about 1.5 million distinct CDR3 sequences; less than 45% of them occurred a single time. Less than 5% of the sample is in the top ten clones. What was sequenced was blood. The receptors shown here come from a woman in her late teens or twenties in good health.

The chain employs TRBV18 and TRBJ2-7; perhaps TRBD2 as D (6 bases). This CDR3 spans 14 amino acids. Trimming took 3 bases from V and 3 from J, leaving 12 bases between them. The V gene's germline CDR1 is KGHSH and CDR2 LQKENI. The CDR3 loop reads CASSPGLENYEQYF. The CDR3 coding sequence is TGTGCCAGCTCACCGGGACTGGAAAACTACGAGCAGTACTTC. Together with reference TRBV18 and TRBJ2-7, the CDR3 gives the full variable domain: NAGVMQNPRHLVRRRGQEARLRCSPMKGHSHVYWYRQLPEEGLKFMVYLQKENIIDESGMPKERFSAEFPKEGPSILRIQQVVRGDSAAYFCASSPGLENYEQYFGPGTRLTVT.

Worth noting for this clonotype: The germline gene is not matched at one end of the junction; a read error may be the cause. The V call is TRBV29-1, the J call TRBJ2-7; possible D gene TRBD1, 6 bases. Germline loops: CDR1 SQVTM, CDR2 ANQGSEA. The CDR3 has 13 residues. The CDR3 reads CSVRDTRSHEQYF. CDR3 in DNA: TGCAGCGTGAGGGACACGCGCTCCCACGAGCAGTACTTC.

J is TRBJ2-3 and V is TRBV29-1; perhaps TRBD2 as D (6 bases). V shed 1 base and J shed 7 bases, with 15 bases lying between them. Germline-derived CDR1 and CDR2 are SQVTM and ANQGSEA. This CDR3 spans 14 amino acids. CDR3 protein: CSVEGRGSGYTQYF. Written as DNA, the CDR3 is TGCAGCGTTGAAGGACGGGGGAGCGGGTATACGCAGTATTTT.

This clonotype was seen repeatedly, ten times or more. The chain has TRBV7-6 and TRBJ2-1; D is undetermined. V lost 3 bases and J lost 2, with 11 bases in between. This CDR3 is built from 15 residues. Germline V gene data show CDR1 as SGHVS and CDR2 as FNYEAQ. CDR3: CASSLGTATYNEQFF. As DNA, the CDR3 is TGTGCCAGCAGCTTGGGCACTGCTACCTACAATGAGCAGTTCTTC. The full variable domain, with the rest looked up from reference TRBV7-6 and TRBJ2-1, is GAGVSQSPRYKVTKRGQDVALRCDPISGHVSLYWYRQALGQGPEFLTYFNYEAQQDKSGLPNDRFSAERPEGSISTLTIQRTEQRDSAMYRCASSLGTATYNEQFFGPGTRLTVL.

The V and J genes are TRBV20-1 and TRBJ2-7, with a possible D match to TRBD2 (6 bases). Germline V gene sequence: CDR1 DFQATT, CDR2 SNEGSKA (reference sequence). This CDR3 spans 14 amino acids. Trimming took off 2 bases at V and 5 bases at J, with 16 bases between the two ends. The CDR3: CSARSGLTLHEQYF. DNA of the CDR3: TGCAGTGCTAGATCGGGACTCACCCTCCACGAGCAGTACTTC.

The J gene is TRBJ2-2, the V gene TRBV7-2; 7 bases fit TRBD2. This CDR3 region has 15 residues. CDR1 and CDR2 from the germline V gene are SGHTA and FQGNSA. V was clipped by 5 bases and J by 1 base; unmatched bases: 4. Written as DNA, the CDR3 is TGTGCCAGCAGCCAGGGAGGGGTGAACACCGGGGAGCTGTTTTTT. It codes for CASSQGGVNTGELFF.

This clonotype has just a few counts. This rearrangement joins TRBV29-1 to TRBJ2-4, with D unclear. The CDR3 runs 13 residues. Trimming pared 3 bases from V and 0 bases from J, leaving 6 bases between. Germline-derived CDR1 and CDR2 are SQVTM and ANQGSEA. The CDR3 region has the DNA TGCAGCGTTGAGTGGGGAGCCAAAAACATTCAGTACTTC. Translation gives CSVEWGAKNIQYF.

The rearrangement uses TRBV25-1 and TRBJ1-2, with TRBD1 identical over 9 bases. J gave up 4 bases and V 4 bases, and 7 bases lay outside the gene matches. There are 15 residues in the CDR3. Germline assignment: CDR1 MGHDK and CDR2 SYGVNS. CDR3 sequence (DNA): TGTGCCAGCAGTGCTGGGGGACAGGGAGGCTATGGCTACACCTTC. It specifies CASSAGGQGGYGYTF.